The 5 T cell receptor beta chains given below trace back to one sample, sequenced in a study of Ad26.COV2.S vaccination and SARS-CoV-2 variants. TCRdb's table, derived via immunoSEQ multiplex PCR, lists solely in-frame clones and lacks some. The repertoire holds a few hundred thousand clones, with roughly 90% as singletons. This sample's treatment: some 20 received Ad26.COV2.S at low or high dose, single or two shots; several received placebo; per-sample allocation not given. Material that was analyzed had been drawn on day 63 after the first vaccine or placebo injection. The source was peripheral blood, collected in a trial of Ad26.COV2.S vaccine versus placebo. The source of these receptors is a person aged 18 to 65 who received the Ad26.COV2.S COVID-19 vaccine or a placebo.

In DNA, the CDR3 is TGTGCCAGCAGCGACCTAGCCGGCGAGATATACAATGAGCAGTTCTTC. Residues: CASSDLAGEIYNEQFF. The rearrangement joins TRBV7-6 to TRBJ2-1; the D gene is possibly TRBD2 (5 bases). This CDR3 comprises 16 residues. Deletions cut 5 bases from V and 4 bases from J, with 18 bases between. Looked up from germline, CDR1 is SGHVS and CDR2 is FNYEAQ. The variable domain in full, with the rest retrieved from reference TRBV7-6 and TRBJ2-1, is GAGVSQSPRYKVTKRGQDVALRCDPISGHVSLYWYRQALGQGPEFLTYFNYEAQQDKSGLPNDRFSAERPEGSISTLTIQRTEQRDSAMYRCASSDLAGEIYNEQFFGPGTRLTVL.

The chain couples TRBV6-5 to TRBJ2-1, with 10 bases that match TRBD2. Germline V gene data show CDR1 as MNHEY and CDR2 as SVGAGI. V lost 10 bases and J lost 0; bases outside the gene matches: 6. The length of the CDR3 is 15 residues. CDR3 sequence (DNA): TGTGCCACCAAGCGGGAGGGGAGCTCCTACAATGAGCAGTTCTTC. This sequence encodes CATKREGSSYNEQFF.

This clone was picked up one time. The chain uses TRBV4-3 and TRBJ2-7; TRBD2 aligns across 9 bases. The V segment lost 0 bases and the J segment 8 bases; nucleotides outside the gene matches: 2. The CDR3 length is 13 residues. Germline CDR1 LGHNA, CDR2 YSLEER. The DNA of the CDR3 is TGCGCCAGCAGCCAAGAACTAGCGGGTAAGCAGTACTTC. Encoded protein: CASSQELAGKQYF.

This chain uses TRBV24-1 with TRBJ2-2, with 9 bases matching TRBD2. Germline lookup yields CDR1 KGHDR and CDR2 SFDVKD. V lost 8 bases to trimming and J lost 5 bases; unmatched junction nucleotides: 5. CDR3 size: 14 residues. This CDR3 reads CATMDTSGTGELFF. CDR3 in DNA: TGTGCCACCATGGATACTAGCGGGACCGGGGAGCTGTTTTTT.

The rearrangement joins TRBV6-1 to TRBJ2-5; 10 bases map to TRBD1. The CDR3 is 16 amino acids. CDR1 and CDR2 (germline): MNHNS, SASEGT. The junction had 9 bases not matched to a gene; V was cut back by 4 bases and J by 4 bases. CDR3 amino acids: CASSGHRGQGIETQYF. CDR3 coding DNA: TGTGCCAGCAGTGGCCACCGGGGACAGGGGATAGAGACCCAGTACTTC.